The T cell receptor (beta chain) described here comes from a study of naive and memory T cell subsets. Whole-study findings and limits: Potentially, T cell activation and differentiation skew this RNA-based measurement.

TCR cDNA received a 3' ligated oligonucleotide that carried a UMI. RNA was extracted from approximately 2.4 ml of whole blood of healthy adults. Unsorted total RNA, roughly 1 to 1000 ng, was DNase treated before reverse transcription. This CDR3 has 15 residues. This clonotype occurred many times. What it recognizes is unknown. Amplification of ligated cDNA took four PCR rounds with SP2 and nested alpha and beta constant primers. TCRdb reprocessed the UMI-ligation and nested PCR reads with MiXCR, giving one entry per CDR3 protein. Found here are more than 20,000 distinct CDR3 sequences, around 5.3% of them singletons; the top ten hold around 7%.

This sequence joins TRBV3-2 and TRBJ1-4; the DNA was not used to check the table's D call, TRBD1. TRBV3-2 is reported as a pseudogene. The sample comprised blood. The clonotype was recovered from an adult in good health. The CDR3 loop reads CASPQQGGSPDGLFF. The CDR3 DNA follows: TGTGCCAGCCCCCAGCAAGGGGGCTCCCCGGATGGACTGTTTTTT.